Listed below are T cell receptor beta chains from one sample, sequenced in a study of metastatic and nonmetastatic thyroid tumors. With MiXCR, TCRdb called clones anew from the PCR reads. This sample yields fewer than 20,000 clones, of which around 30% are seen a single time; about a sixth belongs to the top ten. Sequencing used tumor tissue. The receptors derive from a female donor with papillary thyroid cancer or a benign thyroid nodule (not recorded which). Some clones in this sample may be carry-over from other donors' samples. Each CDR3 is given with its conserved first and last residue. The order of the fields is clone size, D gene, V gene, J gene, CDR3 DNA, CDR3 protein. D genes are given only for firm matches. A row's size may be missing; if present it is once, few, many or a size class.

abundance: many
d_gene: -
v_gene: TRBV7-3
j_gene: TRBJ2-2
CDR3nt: TGTGCCAGCAGGGTCTCGACAAACACCGGGGAGCTGTTTTTT
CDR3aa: CASRVSTNTGELFF

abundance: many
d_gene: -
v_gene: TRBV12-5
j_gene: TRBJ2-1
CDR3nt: TGTGCTAGTGGTTTGGGCCCCTCGCAGGGAAATGAGCAGTTCTTC
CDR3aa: CASGLGPSQGNEQFF

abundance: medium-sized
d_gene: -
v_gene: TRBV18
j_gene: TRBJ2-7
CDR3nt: TGTGCCAGCTCACCTCCCGGGGAGATCTACGAGCAGTACTTC
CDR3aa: CASSPPGEIYEQYF

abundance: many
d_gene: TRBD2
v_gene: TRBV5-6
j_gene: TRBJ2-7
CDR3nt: TGTGCCAGCAGCTTCGGCGGGGGGGCCAGGAACGAGCAGTACTTC
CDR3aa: CASSFGGGARNEQYF

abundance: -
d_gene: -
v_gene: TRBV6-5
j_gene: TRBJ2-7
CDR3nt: TGTGCCAGCAGTTACTCGGGATCCTACGAGCAGTACTTC
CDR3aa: CASSYSGSYEQYF

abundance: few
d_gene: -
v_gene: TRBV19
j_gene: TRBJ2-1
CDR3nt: TGTGCCAGTAGCCCCGGGACCACTTTCCGGTTCTTC
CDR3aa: CASSPGTTFRFF

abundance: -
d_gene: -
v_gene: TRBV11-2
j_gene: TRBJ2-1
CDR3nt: TGTGCCAGCAGCTTAGGGGGGATGAATGAGCAGTTCTTC
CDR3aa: CASSLGGMNEQFF

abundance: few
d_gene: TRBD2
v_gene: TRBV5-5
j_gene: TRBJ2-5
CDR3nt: TGTGCCAGCAGCAAAATAGCGGGAGTTGGAGAGACCCAGTACTTC
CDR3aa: CASSKIAGVGETQYF

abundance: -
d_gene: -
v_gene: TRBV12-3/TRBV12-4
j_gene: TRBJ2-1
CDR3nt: TGTGCCAGCAGTGTGGACAGAGCTAACAATGAGCAGTTCTTC
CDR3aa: CASSVDRANNEQFF

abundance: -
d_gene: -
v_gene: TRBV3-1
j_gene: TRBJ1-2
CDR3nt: TGTGCCAGCAGCAACCTTAGCACTGGCGGCTACACCTTC
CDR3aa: CASSNLSTGGYTF

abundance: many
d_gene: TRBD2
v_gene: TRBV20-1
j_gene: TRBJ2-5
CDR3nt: TGCAGTGCCCCATCACGGGCGGGAGTAGAGACCCAGTACTTC
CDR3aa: CSAPSRAGVETQYF

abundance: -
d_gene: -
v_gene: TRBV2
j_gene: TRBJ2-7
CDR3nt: TGTGCCAGCAGGATTCACAGGGACCGCTACGAGCAGTACTTC
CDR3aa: CASRIHRDRYEQYF

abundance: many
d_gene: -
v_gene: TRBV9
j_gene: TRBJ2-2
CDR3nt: TGTGCCAGCAGCAGCCCTGGTAGGGCGAACACCGGGGAGCTGTTTTTT
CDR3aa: CASSSPGRANTGELFF

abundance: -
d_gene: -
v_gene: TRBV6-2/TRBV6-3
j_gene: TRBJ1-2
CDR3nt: TGTGCCAGCAGTTACGATGGGGATTGCTACACCTTC
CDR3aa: CASSYDGDCYTF

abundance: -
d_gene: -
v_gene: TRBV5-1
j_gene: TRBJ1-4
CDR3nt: TGCGCCAGCAGCATGCCGGGACGGAGGAATGAAAAACTGTTTTTT
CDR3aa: CASSMPGRRNEKLFF

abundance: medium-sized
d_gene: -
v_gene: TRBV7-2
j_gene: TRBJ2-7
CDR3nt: TGTGCCAGCAGCTTCTATGCCGAGCAGTACTTC
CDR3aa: CASSFYAEQYF

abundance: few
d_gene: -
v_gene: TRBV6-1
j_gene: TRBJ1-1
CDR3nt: TGTGCCAGCAGTGAAAAGTTAGGGGCGAGCGGCACTGAAGCTTTCTTT
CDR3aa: CASSEKLGASGTEAFF

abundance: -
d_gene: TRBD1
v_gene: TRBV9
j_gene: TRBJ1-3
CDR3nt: TGTGCCAGCAGCCCCGGGACAGGGTATGGAAACACCATATATTTT
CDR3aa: CASSPGTGYGNTIYF

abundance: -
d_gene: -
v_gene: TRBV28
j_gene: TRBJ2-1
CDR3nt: TGTGCCAGCGGGCGAGCGTGGCCCTACAATGAGCAGTTCTTC
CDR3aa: CASGRAWPYNEQFF

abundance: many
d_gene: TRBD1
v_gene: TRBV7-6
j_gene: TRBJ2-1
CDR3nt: TGTGCCAGCAGCTTATCCGAGGGGGCTGAGCAGTTCTTC
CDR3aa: CASSLSEGAEQFF

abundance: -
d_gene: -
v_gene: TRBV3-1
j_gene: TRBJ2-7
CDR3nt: TGTGCCAGCTCCTCCGAGGGTGAGCAGTACTTC
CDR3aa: CASSSEGEQYF

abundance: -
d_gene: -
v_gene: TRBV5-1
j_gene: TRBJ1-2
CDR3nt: TGCGCCAGCAGCCCACCGGGACTGAACTATGGCTACACCTTC
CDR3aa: CASSPPGLNYGYTF

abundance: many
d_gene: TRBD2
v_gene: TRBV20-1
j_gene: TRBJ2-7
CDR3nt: TGCAGTGCCGGGGCGGGAGGGAGGGCCTCTTACGAGCAGTACTTC
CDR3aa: CSAGAGGRASYEQYF

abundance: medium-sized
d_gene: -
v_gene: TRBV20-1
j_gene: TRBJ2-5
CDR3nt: TGCAGTGCTAGAGATGACGGGGTAGCGGAGACCCAGTACTTC
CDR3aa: CSARDDGVAETQYF

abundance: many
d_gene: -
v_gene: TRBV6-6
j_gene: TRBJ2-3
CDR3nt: TGTGCCAGCAGTTACTCCCAGCGGCCGATTAGCACAGATACGCAGTATTTT
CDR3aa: CASSYSQRPISTDTQYF

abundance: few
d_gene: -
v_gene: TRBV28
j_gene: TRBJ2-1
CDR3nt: TGTGCCAGCAGTTTACTGAGCTCCTACAATGAGCAGTTCTTC
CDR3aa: CASSLLSSYNEQFF

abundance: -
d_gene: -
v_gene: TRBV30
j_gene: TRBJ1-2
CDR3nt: TGTGCCTGGACAGAGAGCCCCTTAAGGGACTATGGCTACACCTTC
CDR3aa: CAWTESPLRDYGYTF

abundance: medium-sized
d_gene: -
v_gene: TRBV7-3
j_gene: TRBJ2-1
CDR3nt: TGTGCCAGCAGCTTAACGAGGAGGGACAATGAGCAGTTCTTC
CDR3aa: CASSLTRRDNEQFF

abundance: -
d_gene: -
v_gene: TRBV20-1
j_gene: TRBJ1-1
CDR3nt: TGCAGTGCTAGCCAGGGGCCTACTGAAGCTTTCTTT
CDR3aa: CSASQGPTEAFF

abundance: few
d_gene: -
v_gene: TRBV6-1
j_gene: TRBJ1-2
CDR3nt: TGTGCAAGCAGTGAGTCAGGGATCTATGGCTACACATTC
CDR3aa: CASSESGIYGYTF

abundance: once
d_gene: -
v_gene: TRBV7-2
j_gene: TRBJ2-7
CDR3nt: TGTGCCAACACCCTGGGGGGGGGCCACTCCTACGAGCAGTACTTC
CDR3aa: CANTLGGGHSYEQYF

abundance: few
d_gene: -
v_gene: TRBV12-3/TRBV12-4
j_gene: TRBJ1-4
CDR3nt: TGTGCCAGCAGTTTCGGGATATCTAATGAAAAACTGTTTTTT
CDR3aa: CASSFGISNEKLFF